The 3 T cell receptor beta chains below all came from one sample that was sequenced in a study of CD8 T cells in Susac syndrome. The RNA, roughly 0.45 to 1 ug, was put through reverse transcription using random hexamers. Each CDR3 protein is one row after TCRdb ran MiXCR on the immunoSEQ multiplex PCR reads. The sample consists of tens of thousands of distinct CDR3 sequences, around 96% of them appearing once. Sequenced input: CD8+ T cells from PBMCs. Every receptor here comes from a human donor with Susac syndrome.

The chain couples TRBV6-1 to TRBJ1-4; 7 bases map to TRBD1. After removal of 4 bases from V and 3 bases from J, the junction contained 2 bases not matched to a gene. The CDR3 totals 14 residues. Germline V lookup: CDR1 MNHNS, CDR2 SASEGT. CDR3 region: CASSVTGPNEKLFF. Here the CDR3 DNA reads TGTGCCAGCAGTGTGACAGGGCCTAATGAAAAACTGTTTTTT.

Here the CDR3 reads CATSSPPSGSPYNEQFF. The CDR3 DNA follows: TGTGCCACCAGCAGTCCCCCTTCGGGGTCTCCCTACAATGAGCAGTTCTTC. This chain joins TRBV15 and TRBJ2-1, with D maybe TRBD2 (5 bases). Trimming shortened V by 3 bases and J by 2 bases, and 17 bases separated the two germline ends. The CDR3 has 17 residues. CDR1 LNHNV and CDR2 YYDKDF come from the germline V gene (reference sequence). The full variable domain, rest sourced from reference TRBV15 and TRBJ2-1, is DAMVIQNPRYQVTQFGKPVTLSCSQTLNHNVMYWYQQKSSQAPKLLFHYYDKDFNNEADTPDNFQSRRPNTSFCFLDIRSPGLGDTAMYLCATSSPPSGSPYNEQFFGPGTRLTVL.

The chain combines TRBV5-1 with TRBJ2-1; TRBD2 is a possible D gene (6 bases). Trimming shortened V by 6 bases and J by 8 bases, and 18 bases separated the two germline ends. The CDR3 length is 14 residues. The V gene's germline CDR1 is SGHRS and CDR2 YFSETQ. The CDR3 nucleotides are TGCGCCAGCAACCCGCGGGGAGTAGAACATGAGCAGTTCTTC. This gives the protein CASNPRGVEHEQFF.